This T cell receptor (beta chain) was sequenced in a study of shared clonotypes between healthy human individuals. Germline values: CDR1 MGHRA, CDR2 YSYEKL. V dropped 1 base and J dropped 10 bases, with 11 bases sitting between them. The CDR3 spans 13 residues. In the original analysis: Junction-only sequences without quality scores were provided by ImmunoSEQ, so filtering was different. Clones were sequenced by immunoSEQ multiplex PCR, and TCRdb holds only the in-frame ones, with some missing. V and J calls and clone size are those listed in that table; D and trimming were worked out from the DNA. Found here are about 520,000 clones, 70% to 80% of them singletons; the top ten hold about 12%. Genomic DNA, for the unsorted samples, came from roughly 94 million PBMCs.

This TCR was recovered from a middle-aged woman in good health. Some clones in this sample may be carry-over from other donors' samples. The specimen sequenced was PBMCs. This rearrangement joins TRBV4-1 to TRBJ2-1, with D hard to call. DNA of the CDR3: TGCGCCAGCAGCCAAGTCATCCCCGAGGAGCAGTTCTTC. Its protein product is CASSQVIPEEQFF.